The 28 T cell receptor beta chains in this list originate from one sample, sequenced in a study of blood T cell repertoires in COVID-19. Profiling relied on immunoSEQ multiplex PCR, and the TCRdb table lists in-frame clones only, not all of them. The sample consists of over 200,000 clones, approximately 90% of them appearing once. Sequencing was carried out using peripheral blood. These receptors all come from a man between 60 and 75 years old with COVID-19, enrolled during active disease.

The gene calls are TRBV27 and TRBJ1-1, with 8 nucleotides matching TRBD1. Germline assignment: CDR1 MNHEY and CDR2 SMNVEV (reference sequence). V gave up 6 bases and J gave up 0 bases; unmatched junction bases: 3. This CDR3 region has 14 residues. CDR3 loop: CASSLTGVNTEAFF. In nucleotides, the CDR3 is TGTGCCAGCAGCCTGACAGGGGTGAACACTGAAGCTTTCTTT.

The rearrangement joins TRBV3-1 (or the pseudogene TRBV3-2) to TRBJ2-7, with TRBD1 matching 12 bases. This CDR3 has 14 amino acids. With 1 base clipped from V and 6 bases from J, the junction kept 1 base outside the gene matches. CDR1 and CDR2 from the germline V gene are LGHDT and YNNKEL (reference sequence). CDR3 in DNA: TGTGCCAGCAGCCAAGGGGACAGGGGGCTCGAGCAGTACTTC. This encodes CASSQGDRGLEQYF.

The V and J genes are TRBV11-2 and TRBJ2-6; D is unresolved. The CDR3 has 15 residues. Trimming took 3 bases from V and 1 from J, leaving 7 bases between them. CDR1 is SGHAT and CDR2 is FQNNGV in the germline V gene. The CDR3 DNA is TGTGCCAGCAGCTTTGGCAGGTCTGGGGCCAACGTCCTGACTTTC. Protein sequence: CASSFGRSGANVLTF.

The chain is built from TRBV6-5 and TRBJ1-3; 8 positions agree with TRBD1. Germline CDR1 and CDR2: MNHEY and SVGAGI. The V segment lost 2 bases and the J segment 8 bases; nucleotides outside the gene matches: 5. This CDR3 has 14 amino acids. The CDR3 is CASSYQGASDTIYF. In DNA form, the CDR3 reads TGTGCCAGCAGTTACCAGGGGGCTAGCGACACCATATATTTT.

In the case of this clone: The junction departs from the called germline gene at one end, perhaps through a read error. The chain couples TRBV27 to TRBJ1-6; TRBD1 is a possible D gene (5 bases). The CDR3 contains 13 residues. From germline, CDR1 is MNHEY and CDR2 SMNVEV (reference sequence). The CDR3 DNA reads TGCATCACTGCGGTGGGGCTTTTCGCACCCCTCCACTTT. Translation: CITAVGLFAPLHF.

The rearrangement uses TRBV11-2 and TRBJ2-5; D ambiguous. Trimming removed 3 bases at V and 2 bases at J, with 13 bases between. In germline, CDR1 is SGHAT, CDR2 FQNNGV. The CDR3 sequence is 15 residues long. The CDR3 protein is CASSFRRISQETQYF. The CDR3, as DNA: TGTGCCAGCAGCTTCCGGCGGATCTCACAAGAGACCCAGTACTTC.

The chain recombines TRBV11-2 with TRBJ2-7, with a weak D call TRBD1 (5 bases). The CDR3 is 15 residues long. V was shortened by 2 bases and J by 1 base, with 12 bases between the two germline ends. CDR1 and CDR2 (germline): SGHAT, FQNNGV. The CDR3: CASSLRGRRSYEQYF. Here the CDR3 DNA reads TGTGCCAGCAGCTTAAGGGGTCGACGGTCCTACGAGCAGTACTTC.

The rearrangement joins TRBV5-4 to TRBJ1-6; 8 bases are a match to TRBD1. The CDR3 spans 15 residues. In germline, CDR1 is SGHNT, CDR2 YYREEE (reference sequence). V was pared by 5 bases and J by 9 bases, with 10 bases of the junction left unmatched. The CDR3 reads CASSFETGGSSPLHF. In DNA, the CDR3 is TGTGCCAGCAGTTTCGAAACAGGGGGAAGTTCACCCCTCCACTTT.

The J gene is TRBJ2-1, the V gene TRBV30; TRBD2 matches at 9 bases. The V gene end was trimmed by 7 bases and the J gene end by 4 bases; junction bases not matched to a gene: 5. This CDR3 is 13 amino acids long. Germline loops: CDR1 GTSNPN, CDR2 SVGIG (reference sequence). CDR3 residues: CASLAGLYNEQFF. Written as DNA, the CDR3 is TGTGCCTCACTAGCGGGTTTATACAATGAGCAGTTCTTC.

The chain couples TRBV28 to TRBJ1-6; possibly TRBD1 for D (6 bases). Germline lookup yields CDR1 MDHEN and CDR2 SYDVKM. This CDR3 has 14 amino acids. Trimming cost V 6 bases and J 6 bases, with 12 bases left between them. In nucleotides, the CDR3 is TGTGCCAGCAGGACGACAGGAGTTAATTCACCCCTCCACTTT. Protein: CASRTTGVNSPLHF.

This clone was counted only a few times. The chain uses TRBV21-1 and TRBJ2-7; the D call in the table, TRBD2, was not verified against the DNA. TRBV21-1 is a pseudogene. The CDR3 runs 19 residues. In nucleotides, the CDR3 is TGTGCCAGCAGCAAATGGAAGGGCGAACTAGCGGGGTTTCCTAGGGAGCAGTACTTC. This codes for CASSKWKGELAGFPREQYF.

The chain employs TRBV7-8 and TRBJ2-7, with 10 bases that match TRBD2. Germline V gene sequence: CDR1 SGHVS, CDR2 FQNEAQ. The V segment lost 0 bases and the J segment 2 bases; nucleotides outside the gene matches: 1. This CDR3 has 15 amino acids. The CDR3 coding sequence is TGTGCCAGCAGCTTAGCACTAGCGGGGACCTACGAGCAGTACTTC. Amino acids: CASSLALAGTYEQYF.

The sample holds one count of this clone. V and J are TRBV6-5 and TRBJ1-6; 8 bases match TRBD1. The CDR3 contains 14 residues. V trimming: 6 bases; J trimming: 9 bases; junction bases outside the gene matches: 7. The germline V gene encodes CDR1 MNHEY and CDR2 SVGAGI. The CDR3 nucleotides read TGTGCCAGCAGCCCGACAGGGGTTGGTTCACCCCTCCACTTT. Translating it yields CASSPTGVGSPLHF.

This clone was picked up a small number of times. The chain combines TRBV3-1 (or the pseudogene TRBV3-2) with TRBJ2-1; the match to TRBD2 covers 11 bases. Trimming took 4 bases from V and 7 from J; bases not matched to a gene: 12. Germline CDR1 is LGHDT and CDR2 is YNNKEL (reference sequence). The CDR3 is 17 residues long. The CDR3 is CASSPHWLAGGENEQFF. CDR3 nucleotides: TGTGCCAGCAGCCCTCATTGGCTAGCGGGGGGCGAAAATGAGCAGTTCTTC.

This clone was seen more than once but under ten times. V and J are TRBV4-2 and TRBJ2-3; D ambiguous. Germline V gene data show CDR1 as LGHNA and CDR2 as YNFKEQ. The V end lost 0 bases, the J end lost 0 bases, and 4 bases lay between the germline ends. This CDR3 is 14 amino acids long. The CDR3 DNA reads as TGTGCCAGCAGCCAAGATCTGAGCACAGATACGCAGTATTTT. It is translated as CASSQDLSTDTQYF.

V is TRBV5-4 and J is TRBJ2-7; 9 bases fit TRBD1. The germline V gene encodes CDR1 SGHNT and CDR2 YYREEE (reference sequence). V gave up 4 bases and J gave up 5 bases; unmatched junction bases: 7. The CDR3 is 14 amino acids. The CDR3 region is CASSQRDRVNEQYF. The CDR3 nucleotides read TGTGCCAGCAGCCAACGGGACAGGGTTAACGAGCAGTACTTC. The full variable domain, rest sourced from reference TRBV5-4 and TRBJ2-7, is ETGVTQSPTHLIKTRGQQVTLRCSSQSGHNTVSWYQQALGQGPQFIFQYYREEENGRGNFPPRFSGLQFPNYSSELNVNALELDDSALYLCASSQRDRVNEQYFGPGTRLTVT.

This chain connects TRBV28 to TRBJ1-6, with D unclear. Trimming shortened V by 3 bases and J by 9 bases, and 18 bases separated the two germline ends. CDR1 and CDR2 from the germline V gene are MDHEN and SYDVKM. The CDR3 spans 16 residues. CDR3 in amino acids: CASSFSGPRPGSPLHF. CDR3 nucleotides: TGTGCCAGCAGTTTTTCCGGTCCCCGACCGGGTTCACCCCTCCACTTT.

The chain joins TRBV5-1 to TRBJ2-6, with 11 bases aligning to TRBD1. CDR1 and CDR2 from the germline V gene are SGHRS and YFSETQ. This CDR3 is 20 amino acids long. V shed 0 bases and J 0 bases; nucleotides not matched to a gene: 8. In nucleotides, the CDR3 is TGCGCCAGCAGCTTGGGCCCTTGGACAGGGGGCTCCTCTGGGGCCAACGTCCTGACTTTC. It yields the protein CASSLGPWTGGSSGANVLTF.

V and J are TRBV7-6 and TRBJ1-5; TRBD1 matches 7 bases. V trimming: 1 base; J trimming: 6 bases; junction bases outside the gene matches: 9. Germline-derived CDR1 and CDR2 are SGHVS and FNYEAQ. This CDR3 is 16 amino acids long. This chain's CDR3 is CASSLGPGGLGQPQHF. The CDR3 DNA reads TGTGCCAGCAGCTTAGGGCCAGGGGGGTTGGGTCAGCCCCAGCATTTT.

The chain joins TRBV7-3 to TRBJ2-3; the match to TRBD1 covers 10 bases. V lost 2 bases, J lost 4 bases, and 6 bases stayed unmatched. This CDR3 region has 16 residues. Germline values: CDR1 SGHTA, CDR2 FQGTGA. CDR3 coding DNA: TGTGCCAGCAGCTTAGCCGGGACAGGGGTGTCAGATACGCAGTATTTT. It specifies CASSLAGTGVSDTQYF.

CDR3 coding DNA: TGTGCCAGCAGCTCCCAGGGGAAAAATTCACCCCTCCACTTT. Translating gives CASSSQGKNSPLHF. The chain has TRBV7-3 and TRBJ1-6; tentatively, D is TRBD1 (6 bases). Germline V gene sequence: CDR1 SGHTA, CDR2 FQGTGA. The CDR3 spans 14 residues. Trimming took 4 bases from V and 7 from J, leaving 11 bases between them.

V and J are TRBV24-1 and TRBJ2-3; 10 bases match TRBD2. Losses at the gene ends were 4 bases for V and 5 bases for J; bases not matched to a gene: 5. The germline gives CDR1 KGHDR, CDR2 SFDVKD. The length of the CDR3 is 15 residues. The chain's CDR3 is CATSDSGRAQDTQYF. CDR3 in DNA: TGTGCCACCAGTGACAGCGGGAGGGCCCAAGATACGCAGTATTTT.

CDR3 sequence reads: CAISESMQGDQPQHF. CDR3 bases: TGTGCCATCAGTGAGTCGATGCAGGGTGATCAGCCCCAGCATTTT. The genes are TRBV10-3 and TRBJ1-5, with D tentatively TRBD1 (5 bases). Trimming took 0 bases from V and 5 from J, leaving 11 bases between them. Germline-derived CDR1 and CDR2 are ENHRY and SYGVKD. The CDR3 totals 15 residues.

This clone was picked up a small number of times. The chain combines TRBV10-3 with TRBJ1-2; D unresolved. From germline, CDR1 is ENHRY and CDR2 SYGVKD. CDR3 length: 13 residues. The V gene lost 5 bases and the J gene lost 8 bases, with 15 bases spanning the gap. In DNA, the CDR3 is TGTGCCATCAGTCCCGACACTAGGAGCGGCTACACCTTC. Protein: CAISPDTRSGYTF.

V and J are TRBV28 and TRBJ1-5; D gene ambiguous. The CDR3 has 13 amino acids. Between the trimmed V and J ends, which lost 8 bases and 3 bases, there was a span of 11 bases. Germline assignment: CDR1 MDHEN and CDR2 SYDVKM. CDR3 coding DNA: TGTGCCAGCGGACTAGAACACAATCAGCCCCAGCATTTT. Translation gives CASGLEHNQPQHF.

The chain has TRBV28 and TRBJ2-7; 8 nucleotides agree with TRBD1. The V gene's germline CDR1 is MDHEN and CDR2 SYDVKM. This CDR3 contains 13 residues. With 5 bases clipped from V and 3 bases from J, the junction kept 3 bases outside the gene matches. CDR3 coding DNA: TGTGCCAGCAGTCTGACAGGGGACTACGAGCAGTACTTC. This gives the protein CASSLTGDYEQYF. The full variable domain, rest sourced from reference TRBV28 and TRBJ2-7, is DVKVTQSSRYLVKRTGEKVFLECVQDMDHENMFWYRQDPGLGLRLIYFSYDVKMKEKGDIPEGYSVSREKKERFSLILESASTNQTSMYLCASSLTGDYEQYFGPGTRLTVT.

This clone was seen a single time. This chain connects TRBV14 to TRBJ2-7; a weak D match, TRBD2 (5 bases). Trimming pared 0 bases from V and 2 bases from J, leaving 11 bases between. Germline CDR1 and CDR2: SGHDN and FVKESK. The CDR3 spans 15 residues. CDR3 in amino acids: CASSQESGPPYEQYF. In nucleotides, the CDR3 is TGTGCCAGCAGCCAAGAAAGCGGACCTCCCTACGAGCAGTACTTC.

This clone was seen only once. V is TRBV6-5 and J is TRBJ1-5; 7 nucleotides align to TRBD1. The CDR3 contains 14 residues. Germline lookup yields CDR1 MNHEY and CDR2 SVGAGI. Unmatched junction bases numbered 4, after V lost 7 bases and J lost 1 base. The CDR3 here is CASTLGQSNQPQHF. CDR3 DNA: TGTGCCAGCACTCTGGGACAGAGCAATCAGCCCCAGCATTTT.